This TCR beta chain was retrieved from a study of T cell repertoires in cytomegalovirus infection. Study-wide context: An indication of both CMV infection and matching HLA type came from public TCR beta signatures.

As to this clonotype: The antigen is not known.

Study-level findings and limits: Identification of carriers of CMV plus the relevant HLA was performed using cumulative public TCR beta family frequency. The study found HLA-C-restricted CMV-specific TCR beta clonotypes dominating the ex vivo response.

TCRdb independently ran MiXCR on the reads; one entry per CDR3 protein. The sample has hundreds of thousands of distinct CDR3 sequences; roughly 20% are singletons. From germline, CDR1 is SGHTA and CDR2 FQGNSA. CDR3 length: 15 amino acids. V lost 7 bases, J lost 7 bases, and 9 bases stayed unmatched. The chain couples TRBV7-2 to TRBJ2-1; 11 bases fit TRBD2. This TCR was sampled from a human donor in good health (CMV status not recorded). Some clones in this sample may be carry-over from other donors' samples. The sample comprised PBMCs. CDR3: CASTPRTSGRNEQFF. DNA for the CDR3: TGTGCCAGCACCCCGAGGACTAGCGGGCGGAATGAGCAGTTCTTC.